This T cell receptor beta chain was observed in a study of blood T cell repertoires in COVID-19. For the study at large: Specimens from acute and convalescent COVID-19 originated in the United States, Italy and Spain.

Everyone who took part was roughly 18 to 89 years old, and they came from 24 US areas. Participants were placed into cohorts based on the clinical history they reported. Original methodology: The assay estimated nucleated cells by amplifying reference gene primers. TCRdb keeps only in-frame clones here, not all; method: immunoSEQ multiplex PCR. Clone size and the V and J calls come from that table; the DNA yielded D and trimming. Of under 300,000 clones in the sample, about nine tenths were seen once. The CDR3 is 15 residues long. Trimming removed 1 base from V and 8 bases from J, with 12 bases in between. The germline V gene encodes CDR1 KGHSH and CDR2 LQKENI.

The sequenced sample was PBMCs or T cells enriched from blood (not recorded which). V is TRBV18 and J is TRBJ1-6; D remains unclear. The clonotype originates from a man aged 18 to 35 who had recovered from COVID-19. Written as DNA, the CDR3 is TGTGCCAGCTCACCACGCGTTTCCGATGATTCACCCCTCCACTTT. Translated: CASSPRVSDDSPLHF.